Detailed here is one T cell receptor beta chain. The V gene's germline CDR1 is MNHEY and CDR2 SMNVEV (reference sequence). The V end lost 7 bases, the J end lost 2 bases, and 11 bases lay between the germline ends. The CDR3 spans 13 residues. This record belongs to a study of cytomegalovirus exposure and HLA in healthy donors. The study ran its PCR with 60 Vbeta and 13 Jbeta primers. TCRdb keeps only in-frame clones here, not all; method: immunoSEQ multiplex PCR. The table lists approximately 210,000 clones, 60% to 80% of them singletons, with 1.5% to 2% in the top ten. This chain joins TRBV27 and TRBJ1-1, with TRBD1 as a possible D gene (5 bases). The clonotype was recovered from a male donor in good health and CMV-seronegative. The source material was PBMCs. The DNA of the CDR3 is TGTGCCAGCAAGTACGGGGGAAACACTGAAGCTTTCTTT. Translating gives CASKYGGNTEAFF.